A single sample gave rise to the 20 T cell receptor beta chains below, sequenced in a study of OX40 agonist ivuxolimab in advanced cancers. Some clones are missing from TCRdb's copy, which holds only in-frame ones; the method was immunoSEQ multiplex PCR. Among about 78,000 clones listed, almost 95% were seen once. Sequencing was performed on CD4+ or CD8+ T cells sorted from blood, taken in a trial of the OX40 agonist ivuxolimab. The source is an adult with an advanced solid tumor such as melanoma, head and neck, liver or kidney cancer.

This sequence joins TRBV6-1 and TRBJ1-1; TRBD1 aligns across 7 bases. The CDR3 extends over 12 amino acids. CDR1 and CDR2 (germline): MNHNS, SASEGT. V lost 6 bases and J lost 9; bases outside the gene matches: 7. CDR3 sequence reads: CASSRQGEKAFF. CDR3 nucleotide sequence: TGTGCCAGCAGCCGACAGGGAGAAAAAGCTTTCTTT.

The rearrangement links TRBV5-6 to TRBJ2-5, with 10 bases fitting TRBD1. Germline V gives CDR1 SGHDT, CDR2 YYEEEE. The CDR3 covers 16 residues. Trimming cost V 4 bases and J 7 bases; bases outside gene matches: 13. The CDR3 here is CASSLGTGTGDGTQYF. Written as DNA, the CDR3 is TGTGCCAGCAGCCTTGGAACCGGGACAGGGGATGGGACCCAGTACTTC.

CDR3 region: CASSQETGTEAFF. The CDR3 DNA follows: TGTGCCAGCAGCCAAGAAACGGGCACTGAAGCTTTCTTT. The chain joins TRBV14 to TRBJ1-1, with no clear D. The V end was cut by 0 bases, the J end by 4 bases, with 6 bases between. CDR3 length equals 13 residues. Per the germline V gene, CDR1 is SGHDN and CDR2 is FVKESK.

The chain has TRBV7-9 and TRBJ2-5; 8 positions agree with TRBD2. The CDR3 runs to 15 residues. J gave up 7 bases and V 8 bases, and 15 bases lay outside the gene matches. Germline CDR1 and CDR2: SEHNR and FQNEAQ (reference sequence). The CDR3 loop reads CASSRGGAASGTQYF. The CDR3 bases are TGTGCCAGCTCCCGGGGGGGGGCCGCCTCGGGGACCCAGTACTTC. Together with reference TRBV7-9 and TRBJ2-5, the CDR3 gives the full variable domain: DTGVSQNPRHKITKRGQNVTFRCDPISEHNRLYWYRQTLGQGPEFLTYFQNEAQLEKSRLLSDRFSAERPKGSFSTLEIQRTEQGDSAMYLCASSRGGAASGTQYFGPGTRLLVL.

This rearrangement joins TRBV9 to TRBJ1-1; no definite D call. V was cut by 4 bases and J by 0 bases, with 10 bases left in between. Germline CDR1 is SGDLS and CDR2 is YYNGEE. The CDR3 sequence is 14 residues long. In DNA, the CDR3 is TGTGCCAGCAGCCCAAGATCCCTGAACACTGAAGCTTTCTTT. Its protein product is CASSPRSLNTEAFF.

J is TRBJ1-2 and V is TRBV7-2, with D possibly being TRBD1 (5 bases). CDR3 length equals 14 residues. The germline CDR1 and CDR2 sequences are SGHTA and FQGNSA. The germline V and J ends were trimmed by 1 base and 3 bases, with 9 bases remaining between them. CDR3 sequence reads: CASSLVGRDYGYTF. CDR3 in DNA: TGTGCCAGCAGCTTAGTGGGCAGGGACTATGGCTACACCTTC.

V is TRBV5-4 and J is TRBJ2-3; the match to TRBD2 covers 9 bases. CDR1 is SGHNT and CDR2 is YYREEE in the germline V gene (reference sequence). V shed 10 bases and J 3 bases; nucleotides not matched to a gene: 15. This CDR3 contains 16 residues. The CDR3 sequence: CAYIGSGGLWTDTQYF. The CDR3 DNA reads as TGTGCCTATATTGGTAGCGGGGGTTTATGGACAGATACGCAGTATTTT.

This clone has only one observation. This chain joins TRBV27 and TRBJ1-4, with 7 bases that match TRBD1. Germline assignment: CDR1 MNHEY and CDR2 SMNVEV (reference sequence). This CDR3 contains 16 residues. V gave up 5 bases and J gave up 4 bases; unmatched junction bases: 10. In DNA form, the CDR3 reads TGTGCCAGCAGTCCCCTCGGCGGGACAGATAATGAAAAACTGTTTTTT. Translated, it gives CASSPLGGTDNEKLFF.

Comment on this clone: Within the sample, other DNA sequences also encode this same CDR3. This chain connects TRBV6-5 to TRBJ1-1, with D possibly being TRBD1 (5 bases). Germline CDR1 reads MNHEY; CDR2 reads SVGAGI. The CDR3 has 11 amino acids. Trimming took off 4 bases at V and 14 bases at J, with 14 bases between the two ends. CDR3 nucleotides: TGTGCCAGCAGTTCAGGGTCAGGAGCCTTCTTT. Translation: CASSSGSGAFF.

This chain links TRBV6-4 with TRBJ1-1; D unclear. CDR1 MRHNA and CDR2 SNTAGT come from the germline V gene. V lost 0 bases and J 2 bases, leaving 7 bases between the germline ends. The CDR3 covers 14 residues. For the CDR3, the DNA is TGTGCCAGCAGTGACTCTCCGGGAAACACTGAAGCTTTCTTT. Translating it yields CASSDSPGNTEAFF.

This clone turned up a few times. The V gene is TRBV4-2, the J gene TRBJ2-1; D may correspond to TRBD1 or TRBD2 (5 bases each). Trimming stripped 3 bases from V and 7 bases from J, with 10 bases between. Germline assignment: CDR1 LGHNA and CDR2 YNFKEQ. CDR3 length equals 13 residues. The CDR3 sequence is CASSQGPANEQFF. The DNA of the CDR3 is TGTGCCAGCAGCCAGGGACCAGCAAATGAGCAGTTCTTC.

The genes are TRBV4-1 and TRBJ2-1, with 9 nucleotides matching TRBD2. Germline V gives CDR1 MGHRA, CDR2 YSYEKL. V shed 0 bases, J shed 8 bases, and the junction held 5 bases outside the gene matches. The CDR3 runs 15 residues. The CDR3 sequence: CASSQDVVAGDEQFF. The CDR3 region has the DNA TGCGCCAGCAGCCAAGATGTAGTAGCGGGAGATGAGCAGTTCTTC.

This chain joins TRBV6-4 and TRBJ2-7; no definite D call. The CDR3 is made up of 14 amino acids. CDR1 is MRHNA, CDR2 SNTAGT, per germline. V gave up 5 bases and J gave up 1 base, with 12 bases separating them. CDR3 region: CASSPFGGSYEQYF. The CDR3 DNA sequence: TGTGCCAGCAGTCCCTTCGGTGGGTCCTACGAGCAGTACTTC.

This clone was observed a few times. The chain uses TRBV12-5 and TRBJ2-1, with 7 bases lining up with TRBD1. The ends lost 7 bases at V and 5 bases at J; junction bases unmatched: 5. CDR1 is LGHNT and CDR2 is FRNRAP in the germline V gene. The CDR3 sequence is 13 residues long. The CDR3 is CASAWDRNNEQFF. Written as DNA, the CDR3 is TGTGCTAGTGCTTGGGACAGAAACAATGAGCAGTTCTTC.

This chain connects TRBV6-5 to TRBJ2-2; tentative D call: TRBD2 (6 bases). Per the germline V gene, CDR1 is MNHEY and CDR2 is SVGAGI. CDR3 length: 13 residues. The ends were cut back, 7 bases at V and 4 bases at J, with 10 bases in the middle. CDR3 sequence reads: CASTGEITGELFF. DNA of the CDR3: TGTGCCAGCACGGGGGAAATCACCGGGGAGCTGTTTTTT.

This rearrangement joins TRBV4-1 to TRBJ1-5; 8 positions match TRBD1. The CDR3 is made up of 13 amino acids. Germline lookup yields CDR1 MGHRA and CDR2 YSYEKL. Trimming removed 5 bases from V and 6 bases from J; junction bases left unmatched: 3. In DNA, the CDR3 is TGCGCCAGCAGCGAACAGGGGGTTCAGCCCCAGCATTTT. Translation gives CASSEQGVQPQHF.

Comments on this clone: Compared with germline, one end of the junction differs, possibly owing to a read error. Other DNA sequences from this sample encode an identical CDR3 as well. The chain combines TRBV10-3 with TRBJ1-2; 8 bases are shared with TRBD1. The length of the CDR3 is 13 residues. The V gene's germline CDR1 is ENHRY and CDR2 SYGVKD. The CDR3 region has the DNA TGTGCCATCAGCTCGGACAGGGACTATGGTTACACCTTC. Translation gives CAISSDRDYGYTF.

The chain has TRBV5-4 and TRBJ2-2; 9 bases match TRBD2. V lost 1 base and J lost 3; bases outside the gene matches: 7. The germline V gene has CDR1 SGHNT and CDR2 YYREEE (reference sequence). The CDR3 is made up of 17 amino acids. The CDR3 reads CASSLSAREGHTGELFF. Here the CDR3 DNA reads TGTGCCAGCAGCTTGTCTGCGCGGGAGGGCCACACCGGGGAGCTGTTTTTT.

This chain connects TRBV4-2 to TRBJ1-1; weak D call: TRBD1 (5 bases). The ends were cut back, 0 bases at V and 8 bases at J, with 16 bases in the middle. Per the germline V gene, CDR1 is LGHNA and CDR2 is YNFKEQ. CDR3 length: 15 residues. This CDR3 reads CASSQDGDAPREAFF. The CDR3 DNA reads as TGTGCCAGCAGCCAAGATGGGGACGCACCCCGGGAAGCTTTCTTT.

This clone has just a few counts. The V gene is TRBV2, the J gene TRBJ2-2; TRBD2 aligns across 9 bases. The CDR3 length is 16 residues. With V trimmed by 7 bases and J by 3 bases, 9 bases remained unmatched. Germline lookup yields CDR1 SNHLY and CDR2 FYNNEI. CDR3 bases: TGTGCCAGCAATGGCGTAGCGGGAGTGTACACCGGGGAGCTGTTTTTT. Translation gives CASNGVAGVYTGELFF.